Below are 21 T cell receptor beta chains sequenced from a single sample in a study of cytomegalovirus exposure and HLA in healthy donors. The data were produced by immunoSEQ multiplex PCR, yet TCRdb's version contains in-frame clones alone and is incomplete. The sample yields 280,000 or so clones, over 75% seen once. The sequenced material came from PBMCs. The receptors come from a woman aged 18-29 years in good health and CMV-seronegative.

The genes are TRBV11-3 and TRBJ2-7; 11 nucleotides agree with TRBD1. V shed 5 bases and J 4 bases; nucleotides not matched to a gene: 7. The germline V gene has CDR1 SGHNT and CDR2 YENEEA. The CDR3 is 15 residues long. CDR3 protein: CASSPTGTGGYEQYF. DNA for the CDR3: TGTGCCAGCAGCCCGACCGGGACAGGGGGTTACGAGCAGTACTTC.

V usage is TRBV30 and J usage is TRBJ1-5, with D uncertain. The V end was cut by 4 bases, the J end by 3 bases, with 16 bases between. The CDR3 runs to 15 residues. Germline V gene sequence: CDR1 GTSNPN, CDR2 SVGIG (reference sequence). CDR3 protein: CAWNAGASTNQPQHF. CDR3 DNA sequence: TGTGCCTGGAATGCGGGAGCCTCAACCAATCAGCCCCAGCATTTT.

Notes on this clone: At the DNA level, this CDR3 is encoded by other sequences in the same sample as well. The CDR3 loop reads CAWSSGIGDQPQHF. For the CDR3, the DNA is TGTGCCTGGAGTTCGGGGATTGGAGATCAGCCCCAGCATTTT. This rearrangement joins TRBV30 to TRBJ1-5; D is ambiguous. CDR3 length: 14 residues. Germline assignment: CDR1 GTSNPN and CDR2 SVGIG (reference sequence). V was shortened by 2 bases and J by 5 bases, with 13 bases between the two germline ends.

The chain uses TRBV28 and TRBJ2-7; tentatively, D is TRBD2 (5 bases). From germline, CDR1 is MDHEN and CDR2 SYDVKM. CDR3 length: 14 residues. Trimming pared 3 bases from V and 3 bases from J, leaving 12 bases between. CDR3: CASSLLRGYYEQYF. Written as DNA, the CDR3 is TGTGCCAGCAGTTTGTTACGCGGGTACTACGAGCAGTACTTC.

This clone was observed a handful of times. V usage is TRBV28 and J usage is TRBJ2-7; 8 bases fit TRBD1. The CDR3 is 13 amino acids. Germline CDR1 is MDHEN and CDR2 is SYDVKM. Trimming removed 9 bases from V and 2 bases from J; junction bases left unmatched: 6. The CDR3 reads CASRDRTTYEQYF. DNA for the CDR3: TGTGCCAGTCGGGACAGGACAACCTACGAGCAGTACTTC.

The J gene is TRBJ2-1, the V gene TRBV29-1; TRBD2 agrees at 7 bases. Per germline, CDR1 SQVTM and CDR2 ANQGSEA. This CDR3 has 14 residues. V lost 8 bases to trimming and J lost 3 bases; unmatched junction nucleotides: 10. The DNA of the CDR3 is TGCAGCACCCGAGGACTAGGTCGCTACAATGAGCAGTTCTTC. It yields the protein CSTRGLGRYNEQFF.

This clone appeared a single time. The V gene is TRBV25-1, the J gene TRBJ2-2, with TRBD2 as a possible D gene (7 bases). The CDR3 sequence is 14 residues long. Germline V gene data show CDR1 as MGHDK and CDR2 as SYGVNS. The V gene lost 10 bases and the J gene lost 3 bases, with 15 bases spanning the gap. DNA for the CDR3: TGTGCCACCAAGGGGGGGCAGGACACCGGGGAGCTGTTTTTT. Its translation is CATKGGQDTGELFF.

The rearrangement joins TRBV28 to TRBJ2-1; TRBD1 is a possible D gene (6 bases). Trimming stripped 6 bases from V and 8 bases from J, with 17 bases between. The CDR3 contains 14 residues. Germline CDR1 reads MDHEN; CDR2 reads SYDVKM. The CDR3 nucleotides are TGTGCCAGCAGCACTACAGGGTTGGGGGATGAGCAGTTCTTC. Protein sequence: CASSTTGLGDEQFF.

The V and J genes are TRBV7-8 and TRBJ1-2; maybe TRBD1 (6 bases). Trimming stripped 5 bases from V and 6 bases from J, with 22 bases between. Per the germline V gene, CDR1 is SGHVS and CDR2 is FQNEAQ. This CDR3 spans 16 amino acids. Written as DNA, the CDR3 is TGTGCCAGCAGCCAGTTGCTCGGTAGGACAGCTCATGGCTACACCTTC. Amino acids: CASSQLLGRTAHGYTF.

The rearrangement links TRBV6-5 to TRBJ1-5; D not certain. Trimming removed 6 bases from V and 5 bases from J, with 14 bases in between. The germline V gene has CDR1 MNHEY and CDR2 SVGAGI. This CDR3 contains 14 residues. CDR3 in amino acids: CASRVTVDHQPQHF. Written as DNA, the CDR3 is TGTGCCAGCAGGGTAACAGTTGATCATCAGCCCCAGCATTTT.

This clone was recorded only once. The chain joins TRBV5-1 to TRBJ2-5; D possibly corresponds to TRBD1 (5 bases). The germline V and J ends were trimmed by 7 bases and 4 bases, with 17 bases remaining between them. The V gene's germline CDR1 is SGHRS and CDR2 YFSETQ. The CDR3 covers 14 residues. CDR3 coding DNA: TGCGCCAGCCAGCTTGGACCAGGGATAGAGACCCAGTACTTC. Protein sequence: CASQLGPGIETQYF.

This clone has a single count. V and J are TRBV20-1 and TRBJ1-1, with D perhaps matching TRBD1 (6 bases). This CDR3 region has 10 residues. Germline V gene data show CDR1 as DFQATT and CDR2 as SNEGSKA (reference sequence). The germline V and J ends were trimmed by 6 bases and 7 bases, with 9 bases remaining between them. Here the CDR3 DNA reads TGCAGTGCGCCACAGGGTGAAGCTTTCTTT. Protein sequence: CSAPQGEAFF.

The chain uses TRBV9 and TRBJ2-1; 13 nucleotides align to TRBD2. Germline lookup yields CDR1 SGDLS and CDR2 YYNGEE. V lost 5 bases and J lost 5; bases outside the gene matches: 1. The CDR3 has 14 residues. The CDR3 here is CASRGTSGDNEQFF. The CDR3 nucleotides are TGTGCCAGCAGAGGGACTAGCGGGGACAATGAGCAGTTCTTC. Full variable domain (outside the CDR3, taken from reference TRBV9 and TRBJ2-1): DSGVTQTPKHLITATGQRVTLRCSPRSGDLSVYWYQQSLDQGLQFLIQYYNGEERAKGNILERFSAQQFPDLHSELNLSSLELGDSALYFCASRGTSGDNEQFFGPGTRLTVL.

Only one count was recorded for this clone. This chain connects TRBV28 to TRBJ2-7; TRBD1 matches 8 bases. Trimming at V came to 8 bases and at J to 4 bases, leaving 4 bases not matched to a gene. The CDR3 is made up of 12 amino acids. The germline V gene has CDR1 MDHEN and CDR2 SYDVKM. DNA of the CDR3: TGTGCCAGCTTGGACAGGGCGTACGAGCAGTACTTC. Translated: CASLDRAYEQYF.

This chain uses TRBV5-1 with TRBJ2-3; TRBD2 aligns across 7 bases. The V and J ends lost 4 bases and 5 bases, in that order; junction bases with no gene match: 7. This CDR3 is 14 amino acids long. Germline V gives CDR1 SGHRS, CDR2 YFSETQ. The CDR3 DNA reads TGCGCCAGCAGCCATACTAGCGCTGGAGATACGCAGTATTTT. Protein sequence: CASSHTSAGDTQYF. The full variable domain, its missing parts supplied by reference TRBV5-1 and TRBJ2-3, is KAGVTQTPRYLIKTRGQQVTLSCSPISGHRSVSWYQQTPGQGLQFLFEYFSETQRNKGNFPGRFSGRQFSNSRSEMNVSTLELGDSALYLCASSHTSAGDTQYFGPGTRLTVL.

The chain employs TRBV9 and TRBJ2-6; 8 bases align to TRBD2. J was trimmed by 1 base and V by 1 base; bases with no gene match: 7. The CDR3 totals 18 residues. Germline V gene data show CDR1 as SGDLS and CDR2 as YYNGEE. Written as DNA, the CDR3 is TGTGCCAGCAGCGTAACCGTAACGGGAGGGTCTGGGGCCAACGTCCTGACTTTC. As protein: CASSVTVTGGSGANVLTF. Complete variable domain (other parts from reference TRBV9 and TRBJ2-6): DSGVTQTPKHLITATGQRVTLRCSPRSGDLSVYWYQQSLDQGLQFLIQYYNGEERAKGNILERFSAQQFPDLHSELNLSSLELGDSALYFCASSVTVTGGSGANVLTFGAGSRLTVL.

This clone was seen once. This rearrangement joins TRBV28 to TRBJ2-7; 15 bases map to TRBD2. CDR1 and CDR2 from the germline V gene are MDHEN and SYDVKM. This CDR3 has 18 amino acids. V shed 4 bases, J shed 2 bases, and the junction held 9 bases outside the gene matches. The chain's CDR3 is CASSSDRTSGRVPYEQYF. DNA of the CDR3: TGTGCCAGCAGTTCAGACCGGACTAGCGGGAGGGTACCCTACGAGCAGTACTTC. Variable domain in full (rest from reference TRBV28 and TRBJ2-7): DVKVTQSSRYLVKRTGEKVFLECVQDMDHENMFWYRQDPGLGLRLIYFSYDVKMKEKGDIPEGYSVSREKKERFSLILESASTNQTSMYLCASSSDRTSGRVPYEQYFGPGTRLTVT.

This chain links TRBV9 with TRBJ2-2; D is possibly TRBD2 (6 bases). The length of the CDR3 is 15 residues. The V gene's germline CDR1 is SGDLS and CDR2 YYNGEE. Trimming removed 3 bases from V and 2 bases from J, with 11 bases in between. CDR3 nucleotide sequence: TGTGCCAGCAGCGCGGGACTCCTCAACACCGGGGAGCTGTTTTTT. This codes for CASSAGLLNTGELFF.

The chain combines TRBV12-5 with TRBJ2-6; 7 bases map to TRBD1. The germline V gene encodes CDR1 LGHNT and CDR2 FRNRAP. CDR3 size: 15 residues. Losses at the gene ends were 5 bases for V and 2 bases for J; bases not matched to a gene: 3. Written as DNA, the CDR3 is TGTGCTAGTGGTCCTCAGGGGGCTGGGGCCAACGTCCTGACTTTC. Protein product: CASGPQGAGANVLTF.

The V and J genes are TRBV19 and TRBJ2-7, with D unresolved. Trimming pared 4 bases from V and 5 bases from J, leaving 15 bases between. The CDR3 extends over 14 amino acids. Germline CDR1 is LNHDA and CDR2 is SQIVND (reference sequence). Here the CDR3 reads CASSSGVIYDEQYF. The CDR3 DNA reads as TGTGCCAGTAGTAGTGGAGTAATATACGACGAGCAGTACTTC.

Many counts were recorded for this clone. This chain connects TRBV4-3 to TRBJ2-1; the match to TRBD1 covers 7 bases. V was clipped by 3 bases and J by 5 bases; unmatched bases: 7. Germline V gives CDR1 LGHNA, CDR2 YSLEER. CDR3 length: 15 amino acids. As DNA, the CDR3 is TGCGCCAGCAGCCAGATTCCGGGACAGCACAATGAGCAGTTCTTC. Protein: CASSQIPGQHNEQFF.